The 28 T cell receptor beta chains in this list originate from one sample, sequenced in a study of shared T cell receptors in the human thymus. Repertoires were generated with immunoSEQ multiplex PCR, while TCRdb's copy carries only in-frame clones and drops some. This table holds some 660,000 clones, 87% found once. This sample also appeared in a second study, on human thymus T cells.

The sample consisted of thymocytes. The receptors shown here come from a boy in the first two years of life with a congenital heart defect.

As to this clone: This sample includes further DNA sequences coding for the same CDR3. The J gene is TRBJ2-7, the V gene TRBV27, with D possibly matching TRBD2 (5 bases). CDR3 length equals 13 residues. CDR1 is MNHEY and CDR2 is SMNVEV in the germline V gene (reference sequence). Trimming removed 5 bases at V and 1 base at J, with 9 bases between. The CDR3 region is CASSLRGSYEQYF. CDR3 DNA sequence: TGTGCCAGCAGTCTTAGAGGGTCCTACGAGCAGTACTTC.

This clone has only a few counts. The V call is TRBV4-3, the J call TRBJ1-2; TRBD1 matches at 8 bases. The germline gives CDR1 LGHNA, CDR2 YSLEER. Trimming cost V 1 base and J 2 bases; bases outside gene matches: 3. The CDR3 extends over 15 amino acids. The CDR3 region has the DNA TGCGCCAGCAGCCAAGGGACAGGGCCCAACTATGGCTACACCTTC. This codes for CASSQGTGPNYGYTF.

This chain joins TRBV19 and TRBJ1-2; D unresolved. V gave up 7 bases and J gave up 0 bases, with 15 bases separating them. CDR1 and CDR2 (germline): LNHDA, SQIVND (reference sequence). This CDR3 is built from 15 residues. CDR3 bases: TGTGCCAGTATCCAAAGGCGGGGTCCTAACTATGGCTACACCTTC. This gives the protein CASIQRRGPNYGYTF.

The rearrangement links TRBV14 to TRBJ1-1, with a tentative D call TRBD1 (5 bases). CDR3 length equals 17 residues. V dropped 0 bases and J dropped 3 bases, with 17 bases sitting between them. Germline V CDR1 and CDR2: SGHDN, FVKESK. CDR3: CASSQDPEARGDTEAFF. Here the CDR3 DNA reads TGTGCCAGCAGCCAAGACCCGGAAGCCCGGGGGGACACTGAAGCTTTCTTT.

V is TRBV15 and J is TRBJ2-5; 7 nucleotides match TRBD1. After removal of 5 bases from V and 0 bases from J, the junction contained 9 bases not matched to a gene. Germline V lookup: CDR1 LNHNV, CDR2 YYDKDF (reference sequence). This CDR3 spans 16 amino acids. This CDR3 reads CATSPLTGSDQETQYF. The CDR3 region has the DNA TGTGCCACCAGCCCCCTGACAGGGTCTGACCAAGAGACCCAGTACTTC.

The rearrangement links TRBV28 to TRBJ1-1; D not certain. Trimming shortened V by 5 bases and J by 6 bases, and 13 bases separated the two germline ends. CDR1 is MDHEN and CDR2 is SYDVKM in the germline V gene. This CDR3 spans 13 amino acids. CDR3 in amino acids: CASSQTTEPEAFF. The CDR3, as DNA: TGTGCCAGCAGTCAGACTACAGAACCTGAAGCTTTCTTT.

This clone was counted between two and nine times. The J gene is TRBJ1-1, the V gene TRBV29-1; D gene ambiguous. V was pared by 5 bases and J by 5 bases, with 6 bases between. From germline, CDR1 is SQVTM and CDR2 ANQGSEA. This CDR3 has 10 amino acids. The chain's CDR3 is CSVSGTEAFF. CDR3 sequence (DNA): TGCAGCGTTTCCGGGACTGAAGCTTTCTTT.

This clone has only a few counts. Other DNA sequences from this sample encode an identical CDR3 as well. The chain is built from TRBV7-2 and TRBJ1-1; 7 nucleotides line up with TRBD1. V lost 5 bases to trimming and J lost 1 base; unmatched junction nucleotides: 1. The CDR3 consists of 13 residues. Per the germline V gene, CDR1 is SGHTA and CDR2 is FQGNSA. The CDR3 is CASSRDRNTEAFF. The CDR3 region has the DNA TGTGCCAGCAGCCGGGACAGGAACACTGAAGCTTTCTTT.

This clone was detected only once. The gene calls are TRBV11-2 and TRBJ2-7, with 10 positions matching TRBD1. The V segment lost 0 bases and the J segment 2 bases; nucleotides outside the gene matches: 4. This CDR3 is 16 amino acids long. From germline, CDR1 is SGHAT and CDR2 FQNNGV. The CDR3 sequence is CASSLDRDRGTYEQYF. CDR3 nucleotide sequence: TGTGCCAGCAGCTTAGACCGGGACAGGGGTACCTACGAGCAGTACTTC. Filled out from reference TRBV11-2 and TRBJ2-7, the complete variable domain reads EAGVAQSPRYKIIEKRQSVAFWCNPISGHATLYWYQQILGQGPKLLIQFQNNGVVDDSQLPKDRFSAERLKGVDSTLKIQPAKLEDSAVYLCASSLDRDRGTYEQYFGPGTRLTVT.

V and J are TRBV19 and TRBJ1-5; 9 bases line up with TRBD1. Per the germline V gene, CDR1 is LNHDA and CDR2 is SQIVND (reference sequence). The CDR3 covers 14 residues. The V gene end was trimmed by 8 bases and the J gene end by 3 bases; junction bases not matched to a gene: 5. The CDR3 is CASWTGENNQPQHF. For the CDR3, the DNA is TGTGCCAGTTGGACAGGGGAGAACAATCAGCCCCAGCATTTT.

This chain links TRBV4-3 with TRBJ1-3; tentative D call: TRBD1 (5 bases). CDR1 LGHNA and CDR2 YSLEER come from the germline V gene. The CDR3 covers 18 residues. V was trimmed by 2 bases and J by 2 bases, leaving 19 bases between them. CDR3: CASSQLFRDSCAGNTIYF. The CDR3 DNA reads TGCGCCAGCAGCCAACTTTTCCGGGACTCTTGTGCTGGAAACACCATATATTTT.

There are a few counts of this clone. The chain joins TRBV6-4 to TRBJ2-1, with 13 bases matching TRBD2. Germline loops: CDR1 MRHNA, CDR2 SNTAGT. The CDR3 totals 18 residues. Trimming removed 2 bases from V and 6 bases from J; junction bases left unmatched: 10. CDR3 bases: TGTGCCAGCAGTGACCCCGAGCTCAGACTAGCGGGAGGCAATGAGCAGTTCTTC. Encoded protein: CASSDPELRLAGGNEQFF.

J is TRBJ1-1 and V is TRBV6-1; D is possibly TRBD1 (5 bases). Germline assignment: CDR1 MNHNS and CDR2 SASEGT. V gave up 7 bases and J gave up 0 bases, with 15 bases separating them. The CDR3 loop spans 15 amino acids. This chain's CDR3 is CASTLDSSMNTEAFF. In DNA, the CDR3 is TGTGCCAGCACCTTAGACAGTTCAATGAACACTGAAGCTTTCTTT.

This clone came up once. The gene calls are TRBV11-2 and TRBJ1-2; no firm D call. Germline V gene data show CDR1 as SGHAT and CDR2 as FQNNGV. The germline V and J ends were trimmed by 0 bases and 1 base, with 15 bases remaining between them. The CDR3 runs 17 residues. CDR3 amino acids: CASSLDRGKGINYGYTF. The CDR3 nucleotides are TGTGCCAGCAGCTTAGATCGGGGAAAGGGAATTAACTATGGCTACACCTTC.

This clone has just one count. This chain connects TRBV13 to TRBJ2-1; the D gene is possibly TRBD2 (6 bases). The CDR3 is 16 residues long. The V gene's germline CDR1 is PRHDT and CDR2 FYEKMQ (reference sequence). The V end lost 1 base, the J end lost 1 base, and 11 bases lay between the germline ends. The CDR3 loop is CASSLVGRGSYNEQFF. CDR3 coding DNA: TGTGCCAGCAGCTTAGTCGGGAGAGGTTCCTACAATGAGCAGTTCTTC.

The chain couples TRBV14 to TRBJ2-2; 9 bases map to TRBD1. This CDR3 spans 15 amino acids. With 5 bases clipped from V and 3 bases from J, the junction kept 4 bases outside the gene matches. CDR1 and CDR2 from the germline V gene are SGHDN and FVKESK. DNA for the CDR3: TGTGCCAGCAGCGGCCGGGACAGGGACACCGGGGAGCTGTTTTTT. Protein: CASSGRDRDTGELFF.

The chain employs TRBV7-6 and TRBJ1-2; 7 bases are a match to TRBD1. Trimming removed 5 bases from V and 5 bases from J; junction bases left unmatched: 8. The CDR3 extends over 14 amino acids. Germline V gene lookup returns CDR1 SGHVS and CDR2 FNYEAQ. In nucleotides, the CDR3 is TGTGCCAGCAGCGGAGGGGGCCCCACTTATGGCTACACCTTC. Translation: CASSGGGPTYGYTF.

The chain uses TRBV6-5 and TRBJ2-7, with D perhaps matching TRBD2 (7 bases). The CDR3 is made up of 14 amino acids. V shed 4 bases and J shed 2 bases, with 12 bases lying between them. Germline V gene data show CDR1 as MNHEY and CDR2 as SVGAGI. The CDR3 here is CASSFGGGAYEQYF. CDR3 coding DNA: TGTGCCAGCAGTTTTGGGGGGGGCGCCTACGAGCAGTACTTC.

The chain joins TRBV7-2 to TRBJ2-3, with D tentatively TRBD2 (5 bases). In germline, CDR1 is SGHTA, CDR2 FQGNSA. The CDR3 runs 16 residues. Between the trimmed V and J ends, which lost 3 bases and 0 bases, there was a span of 13 bases. The CDR3 is CASSFSPRTSTDTQYF. The CDR3 nucleotides read TGTGCCAGCAGCTTTTCCCCCCGGACTAGCACAGATACGCAGTATTTT.

The V and J genes are TRBV7-2 and TRBJ1-1; D is ambiguous. CDR1 and CDR2 (germline): SGHTA, FQGNSA. This CDR3 is 13 amino acids long. Trimming took off 4 bases at V and 1 base at J, with 7 bases between the two ends. CDR3 sequence: CASSSTQNTEAFF. DNA of the CDR3: TGTGCCAGCAGCTCGACACAGAACACTGAAGCTTTCTTT. Full variable domain (remainder filled in from reference TRBV7-2 and TRBJ1-1): GAGVSQSPSNKVTEKGKDVELRCDPISGHTALYWYRQSLGQGLEFLIYFQGNSAPDKSGLPSDRFSAERTGGSVSTLTIQRTQQEDSAVYLCASSSTQNTEAFFGQGTRLTVV.

The V gene is TRBV5-6, the J gene TRBJ2-1, with unresolved D. The CDR3 sequence is 14 residues long. The ends were cut back, 0 bases at V and 0 bases at J, with 4 bases in the middle. Per germline, CDR1 SGHDT and CDR2 YYEEEE. The CDR3 region has the DNA TGTGCCAGCAGCTTGGGTAACTCCTACAATGAGCAGTTCTTC. Amino acids: CASSLGNSYNEQFF.

A few counts support this clone. This chain uses TRBV14 with TRBJ2-1, with 11 nucleotides matching TRBD2. The CDR3 runs to 21 residues. Losses at the gene ends were 4 bases for V and 3 bases for J; bases not matched to a gene: 20. Germline-derived CDR1 and CDR2 are SGHDN and FVKESK. This CDR3 is CASSRLSTSGRGWGFYNEQFF. For the CDR3, the DNA is TGTGCCAGCAGCCGACTCAGTACTAGCGGGAGAGGGTGGGGATTCTACAATGAGCAGTTCTTC.

This chain joins TRBV28 and TRBJ2-3, with D possibly being TRBD2 (7 bases). CDR1 and CDR2 from the germline V gene are MDHEN and SYDVKM. V gave up 6 bases and J gave up 5 bases, with 24 bases separating them. The CDR3 covers 17 residues. The DNA for the CDR3 is TGTGCCAGCAGCACACGGGGGGCGGGAGTAGAGGAAGATACGCAGTATTTT. As protein: CASSTRGAGVEEDTQYF.

The rearrangement links TRBV12-5 to TRBJ2-1; D is unclear. V was cut by 5 bases and J by 0 bases, with 5 bases left in between. The CDR3 length is 13 residues. From germline, CDR1 is LGHNT and CDR2 FRNRAP. The CDR3 DNA reads as TGTGCTAGTGGTCCCAGCTCCTACAATGAGCAGTTCTTC. It encodes CASGPSSYNEQFF.

This chain uses TRBV6-1 with TRBJ2-7; D possibly corresponds to TRBD2 (5 bases). Trimming stripped 3 bases from V and 7 bases from J, with 19 bases between. The CDR3 extends over 15 amino acids. The germline CDR1 and CDR2 sequences are MNHNS and SASEGT. The CDR3 loop is CASSDQTGREREQYF. As DNA, the CDR3 is TGTGCCAGCAGTGACCAAACTGGGAGAGAGAGGGAGCAGTACTTC.

The chain links TRBV7-2 to TRBJ2-5, with TRBD2 identical over 11 bases. The CDR3 length is 14 residues. Germline V gives CDR1 SGHTA, CDR2 FQGNSA. V was pared by 2 bases and J by 4 bases, with 0 bases of the junction left unmatched. CDR3 sequence (DNA): TGTGCCAGCAGCTTACTAGCGGGGGGAGAGACCCAGTACTTC. Residues: CASSLLAGGETQYF.

This chain links TRBV27 with TRBJ1-5, with a weak D call TRBD1 (6 bases). The germline gives CDR1 MNHEY, CDR2 SMNVEV (reference sequence). CDR3 size: 13 residues. The germline V and J ends were trimmed by 6 bases and 3 bases, with 9 bases remaining between them. Written as DNA, the CDR3 is TGTGCCAGCAGGACAGGACACAATCAGCCCCAGCATTTT. Protein sequence: CASRTGHNQPQHF.

This sequence joins TRBV9 and TRBJ2-5; a possible D gene is TRBD1 (6 bases). V lost 4 bases and J lost 7, with 17 bases in between. CDR3 size: 14 residues. CDR1 and CDR2 from the germline V gene are SGDLS and YYNGEE. CDR3 nucleotides: TGTGCCAGCAGCCCAGCTACACAGGGATGGACCCAGTACTTC. Protein: CASSPATQGWTQYF.